The 30 T cell receptor beta chains presented below share a single source sample, sequenced in a study of blood T cell repertoires in COVID-19 (dated by TCRdb to 2019 to 2021). Receptor amplification or capture employed the immunoSEQ multiplex PCR assay. TCRdb limited this immuneACCESS table to in-frame rearrangements with V and J called. A share of clones is missing; checked studies link under half to unresolved V genes, and the rest is unexplained. For this sample there are fewer than 100,000 clones; 80% to 95% appear just once. The ten top clones hold about 0.83% of the sample. The sequenced sample consisted of peripheral blood. The origin of the receptors is a woman of 80 years or more with acute or convalescent COVID-19.

This sequence joins TRBV5-1 and TRBJ1-4, with 9 nucleotides matching TRBD1. V lost 4 bases and J lost 8; bases outside the gene matches: 9. The CDR3 contains 15 residues. The germline gives CDR1 SGHRS, CDR2 YFSETQ. As DNA, the CDR3 is TGCGCCAGCAGCACAACGGGACAGGGCTACGAAAAACTGTTTTTT. It codes for CASSTTGQGYEKLFF.

The rearrangement links TRBV2 to TRBJ1-1, with 10 bases fitting TRBD1. Germline V lookup: CDR1 SNHLY, CDR2 FYNNEI. The CDR3 sequence is 14 residues long. V lost 10 bases and J lost 6; bases outside the gene matches: 11. The CDR3 nucleotides are TGTGCCACTCGGCCGGGACAGGGGATCCCTGAAGCTTTCTTT. This codes for CATRPGQGIPEAFF.

The chain couples TRBV19 to TRBJ2-3; 12 nucleotides align to TRBD2. V lost 9 bases to trimming and J lost 5 bases; unmatched junction nucleotides: 6. Germline loops: CDR1 LNHDA, CDR2 SQIVND (reference sequence). This CDR3 has 14 residues. As DNA, the CDR3 is TGTGCCAGCAAGACTAGCGGGAGTCTAGATACGCAGTATTTT. This encodes CASKTSGSLDTQYF.

The CDR3 DNA reads as TGCGCCAGCAGCCAAGACGTGGGAGGGTGGGGTGAGCAGTTCTTC. Amino acids: CASSQDVGGWGEQFF. The gene calls are TRBV4-1 and TRBJ2-1, with 7 positions matching TRBD2. Per the germline V gene, CDR1 is MGHRA and CDR2 is YSYEKL. With V trimmed by 0 bases and J by 9 bases, 8 bases remained unmatched. This CDR3 region has 15 residues.

In its sample, this clone was seen once. This chain links TRBV6-6 with TRBJ2-2, with D perhaps TRBD1 (5 bases). V was clipped by 4 bases and J by 2 bases, with 11 bases between them. Germline V lookup: CDR1 MNHNY, CDR2 SVGAGI (reference sequence). The CDR3 is 15 residues long. The CDR3, as DNA: TGTGCCAGCAGTTCCACAGACAGAAACACCGGGGAGCTGTTTTTT. Its translation is CASSSTDRNTGELFF.

The rearrangement links TRBV5-8 to TRBJ1-5; D is undetermined. Trimming took off 0 bases at V and 6 bases at J, with 13 bases between the two ends. Germline CDR1 and CDR2: SGHTS and YDEGEE. The CDR3 extends over 15 amino acids. DNA for the CDR3: TGTGCCAGCAGCTTGGAGGTGACGGGGTCTCAGCCCCAGCATTTT. It specifies CASSLEVTGSQPQHF.

The chain carries TRBV5-4 and TRBJ2-6, with D possibly being TRBD1 (5 bases). This CDR3 is built from 15 residues. From germline, CDR1 is SGHNT and CDR2 YYREEE (reference sequence). Trimming took 4 bases from V and 3 from J, leaving 11 bases between them. The CDR3 region is CASSKGEFGANVLTF. CDR3 DNA: TGTGCCAGCAGCAAAGGGGAATTTGGGGCCAACGTCCTGACTTTC.

The rearrangement links TRBV6-5 to TRBJ1-1, with TRBD1 as a possible D gene (6 bases). The CDR3 has 13 residues. Trimming left V 6 bases short and J 3 bases short, with 11 bases between. The germline V gene has CDR1 MNHEY and CDR2 SVGAGI. In DNA, the CDR3 is TGTGCCAGCAGACTGGACAGTTACACTGAAGCTTTCTTT. Amino acids: CASRLDSYTEAFF.

The rearrangement joins TRBV4-2 to TRBJ1-4, with TRBD1 as a possible D gene (5 bases). This CDR3 contains 14 residues. Trimming shortened V by 2 bases and J by 5 bases, and 9 bases separated the two germline ends. Germline V gene lookup returns CDR1 LGHNA and CDR2 YNFKEQ. The CDR3 sequence: CASSQWQGNEKLFF. The CDR3 DNA is TGTGCCAGCAGCCAATGGCAGGGAAATGAAAAACTGTTTTTT.

The gene calls are TRBV7-2 and TRBJ1-5, with D possibly being TRBD1 (6 bases). Trimming stripped 1 base from V and 4 bases from J, with 11 bases between. This CDR3 is built from 15 residues. Germline values: CDR1 SGHTA, CDR2 FQGNSA. CDR3: CASSLVVQGNQPQHF. The CDR3 region has the DNA TGTGCCAGCAGCTTAGTTGTGCAGGGGAATCAGCCCCAGCATTTT.

V and J are TRBV2 and TRBJ1-1; 10 bases map to TRBD1. The germline V gene encodes CDR1 SNHLY and CDR2 FYNNEI. V was clipped by 9 bases and J by 1 base; unmatched bases: 8. The CDR3 is made up of 15 amino acids. CDR3 sequence reads: CASFLGQGRNTEAFF. The CDR3 region has the DNA TGTGCCAGTTTCCTGGGACAGGGGAGGAACACTGAAGCTTTCTTT. The entire variable domain, with the rest obtained from reference TRBV2 and TRBJ1-1, is as follows: EPEVTQTPSHQVTQMGQEVILRCVPISNHLYFYWYRQILGQKVEFLVSFYNNEISEKSEIFDDQFSVERPDGSNFTLKIRSTKLEDSAMYFCASFLGQGRNTEAFFGQGTRLTVV.

The rearrangement links TRBV7-2 to TRBJ2-4, with D perhaps matching TRBD1 (6 bases). Trimming removed 0 bases from V and 3 bases from J, with 12 bases in between. The CDR3 spans 16 residues. The germline V gene has CDR1 SGHTA and CDR2 FQGNSA. DNA of the CDR3: TGTGCCAGCAGCTTAGCAAGAGGGACACTCAAAAACATTCAGTACTTC. Translated: CASSLARGTLKNIQYF.

The chain carries TRBV5-4 and TRBJ2-2, with TRBD1 matching 12 bases. Germline CDR1 reads SGHNT; CDR2 reads YYREEE (reference sequence). This CDR3 region has 16 residues. J lost 8 bases, V lost 5 bases, and 10 bases had no gene match. Here the CDR3 reads CASSISGTGGRGELFF. The CDR3 nucleotides read TGTGCCAGCAGTATCTCCGGGACAGGGGGCCGGGGGGAGCTGTTTTTT.

The chain's CDR3 is CASSPRLAGGRSTDTQYF. Here the CDR3 DNA reads TGTGCCAGCAGCCCCCGACTAGCGGGAGGGCGGAGCACAGATACGCAGTATTTT. The chain recombines TRBV5-6 with TRBJ2-3, with 14 bases fitting TRBD2. Per the germline V gene, CDR1 is SGHDT and CDR2 is YYEEEE. V was pared by 4 bases and J by 0 bases, with 7 bases of the junction left unmatched. The CDR3 length is 18 residues.

This clone came up once. An end of the junction does not agree with germline; a read error may underlie this. This chain joins TRBV2 and TRBJ2-1, with 11 positions matching TRBD2. CDR3 size: 16 residues. The germline CDR1 and CDR2 sequences are SNHLY and FYNNEI. The CDR3 DNA follows: TGTGCCAGCAGTGGATCTACTAGCGGGAGCTACGATGAGCAGTTCTTC. It translates to CASSGSTSGSYDEQFF.

The chain links TRBV6-5 to TRBJ1-1; TRBD1 might be the D (6 bases). Looked up from germline, CDR1 is MNHEY and CDR2 is SVGAGI. This CDR3 comprises 15 residues. Between the trimmed V and J ends, which lost 2 bases and 2 bases, there was a span of 12 bases. CDR3 nucleotides: TGTGCCAGCAGTTACGCCCGACAGGTCAACACTGAAGCTTTCTTT. Amino acid sequence: CASSYARQVNTEAFF.

This clone came up a few times. The chain combines TRBV25-1 with TRBJ1-1, with D possibly being TRBD1 (5 bases). Germline V lookup: CDR1 MGHDK, CDR2 SYGVNS. CDR3 size: 13 residues. Trimming took 7 bases from V and 1 from J, leaving 10 bases between them. This chain's CDR3 is CASKETANTEAFF. DNA for the CDR3: TGTGCCAGCAAGGAGACAGCGAACACTGAAGCTTTCTTT.

The chain combines TRBV9 with TRBJ2-1; no firm D call. This CDR3 is built from 16 residues. V gave up 0 bases and J gave up 2 bases, with 12 bases separating them. The germline V gene has CDR1 SGDLS and CDR2 YYNGEE. CDR3 DNA sequence: TGTGCCAGCAGCGTAGGTCAGTCAATACCCTACAATGAGCAGTTCTTC. Translating gives CASSVGQSIPYNEQFF. Combining the CDR3 with reference TRBV9 and TRBJ2-1 gives the whole variable domain DSGVTQTPKHLITATGQRVTLRCSPRSGDLSVYWYQQSLDQGLQFLIQYYNGEERAKGNILERFSAQQFPDLHSELNLSSLELGDSALYFCASSVGQSIPYNEQFFGPGTRLTVL.

V is TRBV6-5 and J is TRBJ1-3; a weak D match, TRBD1 (6 bases). Germline loops: CDR1 MNHEY, CDR2 SVGAGI. V was pared by 6 bases and J by 2 bases, with 14 bases between. The CDR3 contains 15 residues. CDR3 in amino acids: CASRRNQGPGNTIYF. The CDR3 DNA follows: TGTGCCAGCAGACGAAACCAGGGGCCTGGAAACACCATATATTTT.

The chain has TRBV18 and TRBJ2-3; D might be TRBD2 (6 bases). This CDR3 spans 19 amino acids. V was cut by 3 bases and J by 4 bases, with 26 bases left in between. The germline V gene has CDR1 KGHSH and CDR2 LQKENI. CDR3: CASSPARLGYDKDADTQYF. CDR3 coding DNA: TGTGCCAGCTCACCGGCCCGACTAGGTTACGACAAAGACGCAGATACGCAGTATTTT.

This chain connects TRBV6-5 to TRBJ2-4; 8 bases are shared with TRBD2. CDR1 is MNHEY, CDR2 SVGAGI, per germline. CDR3 length equals 15 residues. The ends lost 3 bases at V and 3 bases at J; junction bases unmatched: 4. In DNA form, the CDR3 reads TGTGCCAGCAGTTATCTCGGGGGGGGCAAAAACATTCAGTACTTC. It specifies CASSYLGGGKNIQYF.

The genes are TRBV4-3 and TRBJ1-1, with D perhaps TRBD1 (6 bases). This CDR3 spans 13 amino acids. Trimming stripped 1 base from V and 11 bases from J, with 14 bases between. Germline loops: CDR1 LGHNA, CDR2 YSLEER. This chain's CDR3 is CASSQGGAGEAFF. The CDR3 region has the DNA TGCGCCAGCAGCCAAGGGGGTGCAGGGGAGGCTTTCTTT.

The rearrangement links TRBV21-1 to TRBJ2-7; the D call of TRBD1 is as the table states it, not checked on the DNA. TRBV21-1 is a pseudogene. The CDR3 sequence is 19 residues long. CDR3 loop: CASSVFPGTGTPFSYEQYF. CDR3 nucleotides: TGTGCCAGCAGCGTCTTCCCCGGGACAGGGACTCCTTTTTCCTACGAGCAGTACTTC.

This clone was observed a few times. The chain carries TRBV7-8 and TRBJ2-2; TRBD1 matches 7 bases. Germline values: CDR1 SGHVS, CDR2 FQNEAQ. Trimming took 1 base from V and 5 from J; bases not matched to a gene: 4. The CDR3 loop spans 15 amino acids. Here the CDR3 reads CASSLGQGITGELFF. For the CDR3, the DNA is TGTGCCAGCAGCTTAGGACAGGGCATAACCGGGGAGCTGTTTTTT.

The table lists this clone with a few counts. The J gene is TRBJ2-7, the V gene TRBV3-1 (or the pseudogene TRBV3-2), with TRBD2 matching over 9 bases. Trimming cost V 0 bases and J 0 bases; bases outside gene matches: 9. Germline lookup yields CDR1 LGHDT and CDR2 YNNKEL (reference sequence). The CDR3 is 18 residues long. CDR3 region: CASSQDSGLALSSYEQYF. The CDR3 DNA reads TGTGCCAGCAGCCAAGATTCCGGACTAGCGCTAAGCTCCTACGAGCAGTACTTC.

This chain uses TRBV3-1 (or the pseudogene TRBV3-2) with TRBJ1-5; 9 nucleotides agree with TRBD1. Losses at the gene ends were 7 bases for V and 3 bases for J; bases not matched to a gene: 19. Germline values: CDR1 LGHDT, CDR2 YNNKEL (reference sequence). This CDR3 is built from 19 residues. DNA for the CDR3: TGTGCCAGCACCCTTAAAGGCAAGTCGGGACAGGGATTCAATCAGCCCCAGCATTTT. It encodes CASTLKGKSGQGFNQPQHF.

The V and J genes are TRBV28 and TRBJ1-3, with a tentative D call TRBD1 (6 bases). The CDR3 loop spans 16 amino acids. V was clipped by 7 bases and J by 0 bases, with 16 bases between them. Germline V CDR1 and CDR2: MDHEN, SYDVKM. The CDR3 region is CASIGQTFISGNTIYF. The CDR3 nucleotides are TGTGCCAGCATTGGACAGACGTTCATCTCTGGAAACACCATATATTTT.

The gene calls are TRBV5-8 and TRBJ1-1, with D unclear. Germline assignment: CDR1 SGHTS and CDR2 YDEGEE. This CDR3 has 13 residues. Deletions cut 4 bases from V and 1 base from J, with 8 bases between. CDR3 sequence reads: CASSPRWNTEAFF. CDR3 nucleotide sequence: TGTGCCAGCAGCCCACGGTGGAACACTGAAGCTTTCTTT.

The chain has TRBV19 and TRBJ1-4, with TRBD1 matching 8 bases. The CDR3 runs to 14 residues. V lost 10 bases, J lost 8 bases, and 12 bases stayed unmatched. Germline CDR1 reads LNHDA; CDR2 reads SQIVND (reference sequence). Written as DNA, the CDR3 is TGTGCCACTTCTGACAGGGGCGGTTACGAAAAACTGTTTTTT. This gives the protein CATSDRGGYEKLFF. Full variable domain (missing parts from reference TRBV19 and TRBJ1-4): DGGITQSPKYLFRKEGQNVTLSCEQNLNHDAMYWYRQDPGQGLRLIYYSQIVNDFQKGDIAEGYSVSREKKESFPLTVTSAQKNPTAFYLCATSDRGGYEKLFFGSGTQLSVL.

The chain joins TRBV5-4 to TRBJ2-5, with TRBD1 identical over 9 bases. The V gene's germline CDR1 is SGHNT and CDR2 YYREEE (reference sequence). The CDR3 has 15 amino acids. The V gene end was trimmed by 4 bases and the J gene end by 4 bases; junction bases not matched to a gene: 8. In DNA, the CDR3 is TGTGCCAGCAGCACGCCTGGGACAGGGTTAGAGACCCAGTACTTC. It translates to CASSTPGTGLETQYF.